Detailed here is one TCR beta chain. Its matching antigen is unknown. The sample comes from a study of CD8 T cells in Susac syndrome. General study points: The study conceded that relatively few individuals underwent its TCR sequencing and HLA analysis.

It was with random hexamers that 0.5 to 1 ug RNA was reverse transcribed. Across 54 Vbeta and 13 Jbeta, immunoSEQ multiplex PCR amplified TCR beta CDR3. A single record per CDR3 protein comes from TCRdb applying MiXCR to the immunoSEQ multiplex PCR reads. The sample records 110,000 to 150,000 distinct CDR3 sequences, about 94% being singletons. The CDR3 sequence is 14 residues long. V dropped 2 bases and J dropped 8; count of bases not matched to a gene: 2. The source is a human donor in good health. Sequences were obtained from CD8+ T cells from PBMCs. The rearrangement joins TRBV12-3 or TRBV12-4 to TRBJ1-4, with 10 bases matching TRBD1. CDR3 nucleotides: TGTGCCAGCAGTTTAACGACAGGGGGCGAAAAACTGTTTTTT. Its protein is CASSLTTGGEKLFF.